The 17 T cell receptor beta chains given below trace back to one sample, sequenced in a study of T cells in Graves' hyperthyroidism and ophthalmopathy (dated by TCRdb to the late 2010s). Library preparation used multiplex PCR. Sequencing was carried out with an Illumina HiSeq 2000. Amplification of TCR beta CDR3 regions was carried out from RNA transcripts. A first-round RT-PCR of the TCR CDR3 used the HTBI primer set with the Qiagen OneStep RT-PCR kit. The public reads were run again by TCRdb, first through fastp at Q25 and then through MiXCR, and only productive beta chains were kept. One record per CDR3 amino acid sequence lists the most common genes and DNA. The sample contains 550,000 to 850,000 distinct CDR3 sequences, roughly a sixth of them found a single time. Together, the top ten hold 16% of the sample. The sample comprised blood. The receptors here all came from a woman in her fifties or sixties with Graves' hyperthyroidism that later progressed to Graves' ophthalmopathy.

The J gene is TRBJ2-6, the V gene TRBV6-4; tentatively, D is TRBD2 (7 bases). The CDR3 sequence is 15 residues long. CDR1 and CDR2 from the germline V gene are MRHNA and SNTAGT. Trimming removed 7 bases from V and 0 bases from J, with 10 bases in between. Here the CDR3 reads CASKGGGSGANVLTF. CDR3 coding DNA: TGTGCCAGCAAGGGGGGGGGCTCTGGGGCCAACGTCCTGACTTTC.

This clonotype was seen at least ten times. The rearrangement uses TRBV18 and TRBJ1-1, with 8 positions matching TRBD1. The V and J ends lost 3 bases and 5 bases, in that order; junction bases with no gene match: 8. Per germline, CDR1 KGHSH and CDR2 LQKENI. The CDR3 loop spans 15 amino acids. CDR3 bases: TGTGCCAGCTCACCCAAAGGGCAGGGGGCAACTGAAGCTTTCTTT. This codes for CASSPKGQGATEAFF.

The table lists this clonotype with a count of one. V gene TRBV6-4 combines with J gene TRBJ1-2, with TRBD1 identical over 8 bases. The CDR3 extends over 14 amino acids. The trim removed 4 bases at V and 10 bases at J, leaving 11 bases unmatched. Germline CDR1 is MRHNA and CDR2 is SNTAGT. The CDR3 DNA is TGTGCCAGCAGTGCTCACCAGGGGGCGAGCGACTACACCTTC. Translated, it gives CASSAHQGASDYTF.

This CDR3 reads CASSPGRHSYGYTF. CDR3 in DNA: TGTGCCAGCAGCCCGGGACGGCATTCGTATGGCTACACCTTC. The rearrangement uses TRBV7-9 and TRBJ1-2; D may be TRBD1 (5 bases). The V gene's germline CDR1 is SEHNR and CDR2 FQNEAQ (reference sequence). The CDR3 is 14 amino acids. V was cut by 5 bases and J by 5 bases, with 15 bases left in between. Full variable domain (remainder filled in from reference TRBV7-9 and TRBJ1-2): DTGVSQNPRHKITKRGQNVTFRCDPISEHNRLYWYRQTLGQGPEFLTYFQNEAQLEKSRLLSDRFSAERPKGSFSTLEIQRTEQGDSAMYLCASSPGRHSYGYTFGSGTRLTVV.

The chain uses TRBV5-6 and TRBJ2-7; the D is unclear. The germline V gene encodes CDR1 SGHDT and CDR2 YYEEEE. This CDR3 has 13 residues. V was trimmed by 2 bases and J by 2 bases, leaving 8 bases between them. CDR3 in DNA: TGTGCCAGCAGCTTTTTCGGAACCTACGAGCAGTACTTC. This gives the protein CASSFFGTYEQYF.

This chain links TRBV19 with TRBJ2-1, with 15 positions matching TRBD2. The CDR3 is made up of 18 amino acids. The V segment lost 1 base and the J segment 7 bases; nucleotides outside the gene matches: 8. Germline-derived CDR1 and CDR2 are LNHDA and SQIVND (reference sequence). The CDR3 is CASSIGWGLAGGRNEQFF. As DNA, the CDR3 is TGTGCCAGTAGTATAGGGTGGGGACTAGCGGGGGGTCGAAATGAGCAGTTCTTC.

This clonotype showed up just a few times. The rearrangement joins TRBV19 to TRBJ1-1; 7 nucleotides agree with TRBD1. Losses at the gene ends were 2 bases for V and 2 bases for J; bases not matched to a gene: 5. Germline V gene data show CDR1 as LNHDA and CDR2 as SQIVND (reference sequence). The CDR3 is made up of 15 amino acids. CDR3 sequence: CASSIPRQGNTEAFF. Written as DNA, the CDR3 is TGTGCCAGTAGTATACCTAGACAGGGAAACACTGAAGCTTTCTTT.

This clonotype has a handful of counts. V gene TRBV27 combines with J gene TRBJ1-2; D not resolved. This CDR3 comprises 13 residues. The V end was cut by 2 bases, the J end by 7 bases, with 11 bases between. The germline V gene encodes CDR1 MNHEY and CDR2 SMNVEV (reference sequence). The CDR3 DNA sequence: TGTGCCAGCAGTTTAAGTCTAGGGAGTGGCTACACCTTC. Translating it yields CASSLSLGSGYTF.

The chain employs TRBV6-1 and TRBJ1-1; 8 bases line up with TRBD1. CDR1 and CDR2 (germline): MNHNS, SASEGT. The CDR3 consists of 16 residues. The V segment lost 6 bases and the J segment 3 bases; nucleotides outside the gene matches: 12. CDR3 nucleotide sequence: TGTGCCAGCAGGCCGACCTCACAGGGGGAGGACACTGAAGCTTTCTTT. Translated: CASRPTSQGEDTEAFF.

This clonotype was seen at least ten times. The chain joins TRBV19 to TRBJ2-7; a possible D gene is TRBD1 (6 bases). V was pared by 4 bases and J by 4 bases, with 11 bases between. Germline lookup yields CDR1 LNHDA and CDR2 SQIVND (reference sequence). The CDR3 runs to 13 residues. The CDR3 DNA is TGTGCCAGTAGTACCGGACAGACATACGAGCAGTACTTC. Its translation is CASSTGQTYEQYF.

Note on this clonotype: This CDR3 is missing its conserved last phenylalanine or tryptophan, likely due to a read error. CDR3 nucleotide sequence: TGTGCCAGCAGCGTAGGGGACAGGGGCAATCAGCCCCAGCATCTT. The encoded protein is CASSVGDRGNQPQHL. V gene TRBV9 combines with J gene TRBJ1-5; 9 nucleotides line up with TRBD1. CDR1 SGDLS and CDR2 YYNGEE come from the germline V gene. V dropped 0 bases and J dropped 2; count of bases not matched to a gene: 0. The CDR3 spans 15 residues.

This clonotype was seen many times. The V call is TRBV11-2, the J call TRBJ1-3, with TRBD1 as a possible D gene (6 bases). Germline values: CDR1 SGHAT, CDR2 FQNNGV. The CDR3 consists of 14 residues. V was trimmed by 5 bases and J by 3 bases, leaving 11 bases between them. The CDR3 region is CASSTGYHGNTIYF. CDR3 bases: TGTGCCAGCAGCACAGGGTATCATGGAAACACCATATATTTT.

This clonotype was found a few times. The CDR3 region is CASSSGTGVSGELFF. The CDR3 DNA sequence: TGTGCCAGCAGCTCAGGGACAGGGGTTTCCGGGGAGCTGTTTTTT. This sequence joins TRBV7-8 and TRBJ2-2, with 10 bases fitting TRBD1. This CDR3 spans 15 amino acids. The ends lost 4 bases at V and 6 bases at J; junction bases unmatched: 5. From germline, CDR1 is SGHVS and CDR2 FQNEAQ. The full variable domain, rest sourced from reference TRBV7-8 and TRBJ2-2, is GAGVSQSPRYKVAKRGQDVALRCDPISGHVSLFWYQQALGQGPEFLTYFQNEAQLDKSGLPSDRFFAERPEGSVSTLKIQRTQQEDSAVYLCASSSGTGVSGELFFGEGSRLTVL.

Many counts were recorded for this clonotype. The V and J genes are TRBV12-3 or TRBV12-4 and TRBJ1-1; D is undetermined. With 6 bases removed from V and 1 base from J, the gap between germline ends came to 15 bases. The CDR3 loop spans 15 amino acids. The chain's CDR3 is CASSYPSVSNTEAFF. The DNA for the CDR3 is TGTGCCAGCAGCTACCCTTCAGTATCGAACACTGAAGCTTTCTTT.

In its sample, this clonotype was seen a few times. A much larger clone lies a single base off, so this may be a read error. The CDR3 is CAGSDLAGGTDTQYF. CDR3 nucleotide sequence: TGTGCCGGCAGTGACTTAGCGGGGGGAACAGATACGCAGTATTTT. The V and J genes are TRBV2 and TRBJ2-3; 10 bases are a match to TRBD2. The CDR3 covers 15 residues. The germline V gene has CDR1 SNHLY and CDR2 FYNNEI. Complete variable domain (other parts from reference TRBV2 and TRBJ2-3): EPEVTQTPSHQVTQMGQEVILRCVPISNHLYFYWYRQILGQKVEFLVSFYNNEISEKSEIFDDQFSVERPDGSNFTLKIRSTKLEDSAMYFCAGSDLAGGTDTQYFGPGTRLTVL.

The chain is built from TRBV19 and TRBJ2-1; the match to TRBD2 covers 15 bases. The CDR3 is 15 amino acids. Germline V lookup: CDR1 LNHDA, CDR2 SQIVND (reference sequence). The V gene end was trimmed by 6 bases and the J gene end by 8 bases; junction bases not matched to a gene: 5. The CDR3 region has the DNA TGTGCCAGTAGGTGGACTAGCGGGGGGGCCTATGAGCAGTTCTTC. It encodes CASRWTSGGAYEQFF.

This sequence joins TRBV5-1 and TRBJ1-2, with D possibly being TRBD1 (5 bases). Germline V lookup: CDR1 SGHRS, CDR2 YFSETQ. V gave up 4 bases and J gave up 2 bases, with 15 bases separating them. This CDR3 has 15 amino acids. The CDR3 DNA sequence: TGCGCCAGCAGCCCCATTTACGGGACCAACTATGGCTACACCTTC. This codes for CASSPIYGTNYGYTF.